The T cell receptor beta chain under discussion was sequenced for a study of CD4+ T cells in melanoma. TCRdb's copy holds only in-frame clones and misses some; the assay was immunoSEQ multiplex PCR. The repertoire holds 15,000 to 20,000 clones, about 84% seen once, with approximately 5.4% in the top ten. This clone was detected only a few times. Its antigen is as yet unknown. The junction shows a germline mismatch at one end, possibly a read error. Study-wide findings and caveats: CD8+ T cell, macrophage and B cell function reportedly correlated with neoantigen-specific CD4+ T cells.

The length of the CDR3 is 13 residues. CDR1 LNHNV and CDR2 YYDKDF come from the germline V gene (reference sequence). J is TRBJ2-1 and V is TRBV15, with D unresolved. Specimen: cells from a culture (not recorded whether cultured in vitro). The sequence was obtained from a human donor with melanoma. CDR3 coding DNA: TGTGCCACCAGAAGAGATGGCCTCCGGGAGCAGTTCTTC. This encodes CATRRDGLREQFF. The full variable domain, completed using reference TRBV15 and TRBJ2-1, is DAMVIQNPRYQVTQFGKPVTLSCSQTLNHNVMYWYQQKSSQAPKLLFHYYDKDFNNEADTPDNFQSRRPNTSFCFLDIRSPGLGDTAMYLCATRRDGLREQFFGPGTRLTVL.